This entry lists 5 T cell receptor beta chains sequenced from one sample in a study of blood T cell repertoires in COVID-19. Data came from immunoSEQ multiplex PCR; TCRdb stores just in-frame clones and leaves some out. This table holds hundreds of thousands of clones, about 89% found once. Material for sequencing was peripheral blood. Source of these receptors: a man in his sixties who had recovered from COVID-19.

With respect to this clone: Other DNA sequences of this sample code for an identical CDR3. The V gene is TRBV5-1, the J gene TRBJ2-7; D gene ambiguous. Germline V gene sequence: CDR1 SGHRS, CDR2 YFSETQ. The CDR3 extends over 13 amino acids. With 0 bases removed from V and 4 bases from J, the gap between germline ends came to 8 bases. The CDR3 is CASSLDRAYEQYF. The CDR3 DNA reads TGCGCCAGCAGCTTGGACAGAGCTTACGAGCAGTACTTC.

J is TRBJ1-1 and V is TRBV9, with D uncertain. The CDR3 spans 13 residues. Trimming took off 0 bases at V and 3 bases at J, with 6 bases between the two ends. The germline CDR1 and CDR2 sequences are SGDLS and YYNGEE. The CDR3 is CASSVAVYTEAFF. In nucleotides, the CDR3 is TGTGCCAGCAGCGTAGCTGTATACACTGAAGCTTTCTTT.

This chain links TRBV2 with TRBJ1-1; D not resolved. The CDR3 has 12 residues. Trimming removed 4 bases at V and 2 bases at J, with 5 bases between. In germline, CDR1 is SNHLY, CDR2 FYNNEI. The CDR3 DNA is TGTGCCAGCAGTGGGAGTAACACTGAAGCTTTCTTT. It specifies CASSGSNTEAFF.

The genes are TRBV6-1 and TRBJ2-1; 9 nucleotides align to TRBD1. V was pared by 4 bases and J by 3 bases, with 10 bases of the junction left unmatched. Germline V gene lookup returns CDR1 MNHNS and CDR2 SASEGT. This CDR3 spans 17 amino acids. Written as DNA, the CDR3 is TGTGCCAGCAGTGGGCCGGGACAGGGAGTTGGCTACAATGAGCAGTTCTTC. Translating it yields CASSGPGQGVGYNEQFF.

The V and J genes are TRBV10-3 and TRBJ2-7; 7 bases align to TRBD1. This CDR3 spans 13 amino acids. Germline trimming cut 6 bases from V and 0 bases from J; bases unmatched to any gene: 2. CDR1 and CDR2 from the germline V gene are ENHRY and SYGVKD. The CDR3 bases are TGTGCCATCAGCCGGGACAGCTCCTACGAGCAGTACTTC. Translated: CAISRDSSYEQYF.